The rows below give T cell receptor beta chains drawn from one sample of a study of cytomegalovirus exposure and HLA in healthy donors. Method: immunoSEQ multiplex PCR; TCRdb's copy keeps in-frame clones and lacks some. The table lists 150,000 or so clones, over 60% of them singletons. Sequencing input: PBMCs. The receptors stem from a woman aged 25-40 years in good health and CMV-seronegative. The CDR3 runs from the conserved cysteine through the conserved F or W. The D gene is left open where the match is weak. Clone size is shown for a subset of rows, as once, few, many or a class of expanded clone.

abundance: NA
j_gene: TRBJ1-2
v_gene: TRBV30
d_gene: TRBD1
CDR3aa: CAWSRAGGSPYGYTF
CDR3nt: TGTGCCTGGAGTCGAGCAGGGGGTTCGCCTTATGGCTACACCTTC

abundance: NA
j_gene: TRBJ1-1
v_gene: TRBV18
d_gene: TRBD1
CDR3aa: CASSPGQGALDTEAFF
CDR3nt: TGTGCCAGCTCACCAGGACAGGGCGCCCTCGACACTGAAGCTTTCTTT

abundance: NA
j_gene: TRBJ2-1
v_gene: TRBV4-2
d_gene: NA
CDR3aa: CASSQAGTYNEQFF
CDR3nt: TGTGCCAGCAGCCAAGCGGGTACCTACAATGAGCAGTTCTTC

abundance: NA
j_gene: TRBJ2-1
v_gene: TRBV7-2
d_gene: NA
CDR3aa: CASSLAIGVFNEQFF
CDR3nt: TGTGCCAGCAGCTTAGCTATCGGAGTGTTCAATGAGCAGTTCTTC

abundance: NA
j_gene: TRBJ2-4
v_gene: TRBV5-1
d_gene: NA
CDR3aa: CASSSSQTSAKNIQYF
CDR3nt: TGCGCCAGCAGCTCATCCCAAACTAGCGCCAAAAACATTCAGTACTTC

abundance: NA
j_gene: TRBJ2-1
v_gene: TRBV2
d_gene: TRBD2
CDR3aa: CASKEIGGASNEQFF
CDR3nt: TGTGCCAGCAAGGAGATCGGGGGGGCCAGCAATGAGCAGTTCTTC

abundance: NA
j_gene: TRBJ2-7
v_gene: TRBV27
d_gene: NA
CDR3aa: CASSNGQISSYEQYF
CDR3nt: TGTGCCAGCAGCAACGGACAGATAAGCTCCTACGAGCAGTACTTC

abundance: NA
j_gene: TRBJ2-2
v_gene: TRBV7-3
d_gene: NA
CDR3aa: CASSRGTSGIGELFF
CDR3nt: TGTGCCAGCAGCCGGGGGACGTCTGGGATCGGGGAGCTGTTTTTT

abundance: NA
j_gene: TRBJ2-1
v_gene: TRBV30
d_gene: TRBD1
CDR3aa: CAWSGIGTENEQFF
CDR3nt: TGTGCCTGGAGTGGGATCGGGACAGAAAATGAGCAGTTCTTC

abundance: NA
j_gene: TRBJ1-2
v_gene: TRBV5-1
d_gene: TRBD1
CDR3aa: CASSPGQGGYGYTF
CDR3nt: TGCGCCAGCAGCCCTGGACAGGGTGGCTATGGCTACACCTTC

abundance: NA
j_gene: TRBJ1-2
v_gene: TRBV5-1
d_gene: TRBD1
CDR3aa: CASSTTLGQGSGYGYTF
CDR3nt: TGCGCCAGCAGCACGACTTTAGGACAGGGGTCGGGGTATGGCTACACCTTC

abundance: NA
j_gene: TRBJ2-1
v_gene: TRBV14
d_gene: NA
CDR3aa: CASTPMGGRSYNEQFF
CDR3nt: TGTGCCAGCACCCCGATGGGGGGAAGGTCCTACAATGAGCAGTTCTTC

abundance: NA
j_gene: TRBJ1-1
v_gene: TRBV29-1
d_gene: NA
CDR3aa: CSVEGRRGTEAFF
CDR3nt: TGCAGCGTTGAGGGTCGGAGGGGTACTGAAGCTTTCTTT

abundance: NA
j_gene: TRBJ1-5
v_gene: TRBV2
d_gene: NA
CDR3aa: CATRTDIANQPQHF
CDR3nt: TGTGCCACCCGGACAGACATAGCTAATCAGCCCCAGCATTTT

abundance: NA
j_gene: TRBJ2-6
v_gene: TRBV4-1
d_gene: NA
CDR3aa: CASTPLPDLRQFGVLTF
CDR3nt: TGCGCCAGCACCCCCTTGCCCGATTTAAGACAATTCGGCGTCCTGACTTTC

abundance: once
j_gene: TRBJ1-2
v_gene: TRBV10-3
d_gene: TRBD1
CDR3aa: CATDTGTGIRANYGYTF
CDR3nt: TGTGCCACCGATACCGGGACAGGAATACGAGCTAACTATGGCTACACCTTC

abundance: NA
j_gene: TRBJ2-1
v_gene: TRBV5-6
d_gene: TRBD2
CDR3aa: CASSFLLAVHEQFF
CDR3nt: TGTGCCAGCAGCTTTCTCCTAGCGGTCCATGAGCAGTTCTTC

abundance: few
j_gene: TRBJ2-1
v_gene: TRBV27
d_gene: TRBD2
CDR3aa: CASSLLEGTTEQFF
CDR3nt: TGTGCCAGCAGTTTATTGGAGGGGACTACCGAGCAGTTCTTC